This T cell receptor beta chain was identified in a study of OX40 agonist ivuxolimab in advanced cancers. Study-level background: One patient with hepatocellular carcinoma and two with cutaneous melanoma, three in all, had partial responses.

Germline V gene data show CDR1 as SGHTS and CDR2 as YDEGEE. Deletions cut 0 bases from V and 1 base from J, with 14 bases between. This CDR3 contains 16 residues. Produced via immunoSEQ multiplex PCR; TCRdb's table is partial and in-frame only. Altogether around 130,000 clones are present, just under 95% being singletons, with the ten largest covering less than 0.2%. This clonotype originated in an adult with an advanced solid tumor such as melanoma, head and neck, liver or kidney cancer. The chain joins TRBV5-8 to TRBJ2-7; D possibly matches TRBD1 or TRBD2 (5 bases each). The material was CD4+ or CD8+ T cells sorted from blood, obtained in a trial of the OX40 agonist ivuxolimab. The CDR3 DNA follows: TGTGCCAGCAGCTTGGGTTGGGACGGTGGGTCCTACGAGCAGTACTTC. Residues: CASSLGWDGGSYEQYF. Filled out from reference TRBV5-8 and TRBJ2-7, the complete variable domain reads EAGVTQSPTHLIKTRGQQATLRCSPISGHTSVYWYQQALGLGLQFLLWYDEGEERNRGNFPPRFSGRQFPNYSSELNVNALELEDSALYLCASSLGWDGGSYEQYFGPGTRLTVT.